The clone carrying this TCR beta chain was recorded only once. Seattle's cohort entered during active infection and was followed longitudinally. CDR1 and CDR2 from the germline V gene are SGHVS and FQNEAQ. This CDR3 is built from 16 residues. The ends lost 5 bases at V and 3 bases at J; junction bases unmatched: 10. These data belong to a study of blood T cell repertoires in COVID-19. Study context: Samples representing acute and convalescent COVID-19 were sourced from the United States, Italy and Spain. T cells, B-cell-depleted T cells, or PBMCs supplied cDNA or gDNA.

Authors' methods: Reference gene primer amplification yielded estimated nucleated cell counts. Sequencing used immunoSEQ multiplex PCR; TCRdb keeps in-frame clones, though not all of them. V, J and clone size were drawn from that table, and D and trimming were deduced from the DNA. The sample lists fewer than 200,000 clones, around nine tenths seen once, with roughly an eighth in the top ten. This TCR derives from an older woman with COVID-19, enrolled during active disease. The rearrangement uses TRBV7-8 and TRBJ2-3, with 8 nucleotides matching TRBD2. Material for sequencing was peripheral blood. The CDR3 sequence is CASSRRAGERTDTQYF. The CDR3 DNA follows: TGTGCCAGCAGCCGTAGAGCGGGAGAGAGAACAGATACGCAGTATTTT.